Below are 23 T cell receptor beta chains sequenced from a single sample in a study of technical replicates of blood from a few donors. TCRdb keeps only in-frame clones here, not all; method: immunoSEQ multiplex PCR. This sample has 68,000 or so clones, with under 98% found just once. The sequenced sample consisted of T cells isolated from PBMCs. Receptors were obtained from a human donor in good health.

This sequence joins TRBV4-3 and TRBJ1-1; no definite D call. Germline V gives CDR1 LGHNA, CDR2 YSLEER. Deletions cut 3 bases from V and 1 base from J, with 6 bases between. This CDR3 comprises 13 residues. The CDR3 loop is CASSHVRNTEAFF. For the CDR3, the DNA is TGCGCCAGCAGCCACGTGAGGAACACTGAAGCTTTCTTT.

The chain recombines TRBV6-5 with TRBJ2-1; 7 bases line up with TRBD2. V dropped 8 bases and J dropped 9; count of bases not matched to a gene: 13. CDR3 size: 14 residues. Germline V CDR1 and CDR2: MNHEY, SVGAGI. The CDR3 nucleotides are TGTGCCAGCTCTCCGGGCGGGAGCCTCCCTGAGCAGTTCTTC. Protein sequence: CASSPGGSLPEQFF.

DNA for the CDR3: TGTGCCAGCAGTGCAAACAGCATTCTGAACACTGAAGCTTTCTTT. This codes for CASSANSILNTEAFF. The V gene is TRBV6-1, the J gene TRBJ1-1, with D unresolved. The CDR3 has 15 amino acids. In germline, CDR1 is MNHNS, CDR2 SASEGT. The germline V and J ends were trimmed by 4 bases and 0 bases, with 12 bases remaining between them.

The V and J genes are TRBV7-8 and TRBJ1-4; the D is unclear. The CDR3 has 16 amino acids. Between the trimmed V and J ends, which lost 1 base and 8 bases, there was a span of 17 bases. Germline V lookup: CDR1 SGHVS, CDR2 FQNEAQ. The CDR3 nucleotides are TGTGCCAGCAGCTTAGACCCCCGGGGTATAGGAGAAAAACTGTTTTTT. Translating gives CASSLDPRGIGEKLFF. The whole variable domain, remainder taken from reference TRBV7-8 and TRBJ1-4, is GAGVSQSPRYKVAKRGQDVALRCDPISGHVSLFWYQQALGQGPEFLTYFQNEAQLDKSGLPSDRFFAERPEGSVSTLKIQRTQQEDSAVYLCASSLDPRGIGEKLFFGSGTQLSVL.

The rearrangement joins TRBV5-6 to TRBJ2-5, with 7 bases that match TRBD2. The CDR3 sequence is 15 residues long. CDR1 SGHDT and CDR2 YYEEEE come from the germline V gene. Unmatched junction bases numbered 5, after V lost 0 bases and J lost 3 bases. The CDR3 region is CASSLVTGGKETQYF. The CDR3 DNA follows: TGTGCCAGCAGCTTGGTGACGGGAGGAAAAGAGACCCAGTACTTC.

V gene TRBV4-1 combines with J gene TRBJ2-2; possible D gene TRBD1, 6 bases. Between the trimmed V and J ends, which lost 4 bases and 5 bases, there was a span of 11 bases. The length of the CDR3 is 14 residues. The germline V gene encodes CDR1 MGHRA and CDR2 YSYEKL. For the CDR3, the DNA is TGCGCCAGCAGCCGAAAAACAGGGACCGGGGAGCTGTTTTTT. Translating gives CASSRKTGTGELFF.

Here the CDR3 reads CASSGGQGLIYEQYF. The DNA of the CDR3 is TGTGCCAGCAGCGGGGGACAGGGCTTGATCTACGAGCAGTACTTC. The chain is built from TRBV27 and TRBJ2-7; 9 nucleotides align to TRBD1. In germline, CDR1 is MNHEY, CDR2 SMNVEV (reference sequence). This CDR3 spans 15 amino acids. The V segment lost 6 bases and the J segment 3 bases; nucleotides outside the gene matches: 9.

The chain combines TRBV11-1 with TRBJ2-7, with 10 bases that match TRBD1. The CDR3 consists of 15 residues. CDR1 and CDR2 (germline): SGHAT, FQDESV (reference sequence). The V gene end was trimmed by 3 bases and the J gene end by 4 bases; junction bases not matched to a gene: 6. In DNA form, the CDR3 reads TGTGCCAGCAGCTTGCCGGGGACAGGGGATTACGAGCAGTACTTC. This gives the protein CASSLPGTGDYEQYF.

The CDR3 sequence: CASSVAGGGYTF. In DNA, the CDR3 is TGTGCCAGCAGCGTAGCAGGGGGCGGCTACACCTTC. The rearrangement joins TRBV9 to TRBJ1-2, with 8 positions matching TRBD1. J was trimmed by 8 bases and V by 0 bases; bases with no gene match: 0. Germline V gene lookup returns CDR1 SGDLS and CDR2 YYNGEE. The CDR3 is made up of 12 amino acids.

V is TRBV30 and J is TRBJ2-5; 12 bases are shared with TRBD2. Unmatched junction bases numbered 6, after V lost 4 bases and J lost 0 bases. The CDR3 is made up of 16 amino acids. Germline V CDR1 and CDR2: GTSNPN, SVGIG (reference sequence). CDR3: CAWTRTSGIYQETQYF. CDR3 DNA: TGTGCCTGGACTCGGACTAGCGGGATCTACCAAGAGACCCAGTACTTC.

The chain couples TRBV6-1 to TRBJ1-1; D possibly corresponds to TRBD1 (6 bases). The V gene's germline CDR1 is MNHNS and CDR2 SASEGT. Trimming took 3 bases from V and 4 from J, leaving 12 bases between them. The CDR3 runs 14 residues. The CDR3 reads CASSDRGEVTEAFF. The CDR3 DNA follows: TGTGCCAGCAGTGACAGGGGAGAGGTCACTGAAGCTTTCTTT.

The table lists this clone with a count of one. The chain carries TRBV19 and TRBJ1-1; D uncertain. CDR1 and CDR2 (germline): LNHDA, SQIVND (reference sequence). The CDR3 spans 12 residues. Between the trimmed V and J ends, which lost 10 bases and 0 bases, there was a span of 9 bases. The CDR3 region is CATSDMNTEAFF. CDR3 sequence (DNA): TGTGCCACCAGTGATATGAACACTGAAGCTTTCTTT.

This clone occurred once. This chain uses TRBV10-2 with TRBJ1-1, with unresolved D. The germline V gene encodes CDR1 WSHSY and CDR2 SAAADI. The length of the CDR3 is 11 residues. The V end lost 8 bases, the J end lost 7 bases, and 11 bases lay between the germline ends. The CDR3 region is CASSSGGEAFF. CDR3 sequence (DNA): TGCGCCAGCTCATCGGGAGGTGAAGCTTTCTTT.

The V call is TRBV9, the J call TRBJ1-5; tentative D call: TRBD1 (5 bases). Germline assignment: CDR1 SGDLS and CDR2 YYNGEE. The CDR3 sequence is 14 residues long. V lost 2 bases and J lost 5, with 11 bases in between. The CDR3 here is CASSVGGSDQPQHF. DNA for the CDR3: TGTGCCAGCAGCGTCGGGGGTTCCGATCAGCCCCAGCATTTT.

The chain combines TRBV18 with TRBJ2-7, with D perhaps matching TRBD2 (5 bases). The CDR3 length is 13 residues. Looked up from germline, CDR1 is KGHSH and CDR2 is LQKENI. Trimming left V 4 bases short and J 5 bases short, with 12 bases between. CDR3 in amino acids: CASSLSGFDEQYF. CDR3 bases: TGTGCCAGCTCACTGTCGGGGTTCGACGAGCAGTACTTC. The full variable domain, completed using reference TRBV18 and TRBJ2-7, is NAGVMQNPRHLVRRRGQEARLRCSPMKGHSHVYWYRQLPEEGLKFMVYLQKENIIDESGMPKERFSAEFPKEGPSILRIQQVVRGDSAAYFCASSLSGFDEQYFGPGTRLTVT.

The CDR3 DNA is TGTGCCAGCAGGGACCTCACAGGGTCAGGAAACACCATATATTTT. It encodes CASRDLTGSGNTIYF. V gene TRBV6-6 combines with J gene TRBJ1-3; possibly TRBD1 for D (6 bases). Trimming removed 6 bases from V and 4 bases from J, with 16 bases in between. This CDR3 has 15 residues. Germline loops: CDR1 MNHNY, CDR2 SVGAGI (reference sequence).

This sequence joins TRBV27 and TRBJ2-1, with a tentative D call TRBD2 (5 bases). CDR1 is MNHEY and CDR2 is SMNVEV in the germline V gene (reference sequence). The CDR3 totals 13 residues. The germline V and J ends were trimmed by 7 bases and 5 bases, with 12 bases remaining between them. CDR3 loop: CASTRTVDNEQFF. In DNA, the CDR3 is TGTGCCAGCACACGGACTGTGGACAATGAGCAGTTCTTC.

Remarks on this clone: One end of the junction fails to match germline, which may point to a read error. The chain carries TRBV7-7 and TRBJ2-3; TRBD2 matches at 9 bases. The CDR3 sequence is 15 residues long. Germline values: CDR1 SSHAT, CDR2 FNYEAQ (reference sequence). This chain's CDR3 is CASSFLAGVTDTQYF. CDR3 nucleotide sequence: TGTGCTAGCAGCTTCTTAGCGGGAGTGACAGATACGCAGTATTTT.

The V gene is TRBV5-1, the J gene TRBJ1-1; TRBD1 is a possible D gene (6 bases). CDR1 is SGHRS and CDR2 is YFSETQ in the germline V gene. The CDR3 extends over 17 amino acids. V was cut by 1 base and J by 0 bases, with 16 bases left in between. The chain's CDR3 is CASSLSVRGGMNTEAFF. DNA of the CDR3: TGCGCCAGCAGCTTGAGTGTTAGGGGGGGTATGAACACTGAAGCTTTCTTT. Full variable domain (remainder filled in from reference TRBV5-1 and TRBJ1-1): KAGVTQTPRYLIKTRGQQVTLSCSPISGHRSVSWYQQTPGQGLQFLFEYFSETQRNKGNFPGRFSGRQFSNSRSEMNVSTLELGDSALYLCASSLSVRGGMNTEAFFGQGTRLTVV.

The chain's CDR3 is CASSRLGGPLGTDTQYF. DNA of the CDR3: TGTGCCAGCAGCCGGCTCGGGGGGCCTTTGGGCACAGATACGCAGTATTTT. The chain joins TRBV5-4 to TRBJ2-3; TRBD2 is a possible D gene (7 bases). The V and J ends lost 4 bases and 1 base respectively, with 19 bases between them. Germline V lookup: CDR1 SGHNT, CDR2 YYREEE (reference sequence). The CDR3 is made up of 17 amino acids.

V is TRBV18 and J is TRBJ2-2, with 8 bases fitting TRBD1. The CDR3 length is 18 residues. Trimming removed 1 base from V and 4 bases from J; junction bases left unmatched: 11. Germline V gene data show CDR1 as KGHSH and CDR2 as LQKENI. DNA for the CDR3: TGTGCCAGCTCACCACTCTTGCCCGGACAGGGAAGCACCGGGGAGCTGTTTTTT. Translating gives CASSPLLPGQGSTGELFF. The whole variable domain, remainder taken from reference TRBV18 and TRBJ2-2, is NAGVMQNPRHLVRRRGQEARLRCSPMKGHSHVYWYRQLPEEGLKFMVYLQKENIIDESGMPKERFSAEFPKEGPSILRIQQVVRGDSAAYFCASSPLLPGQGSTGELFFGEGSRLTVL.

V gene TRBV4-2 combines with J gene TRBJ1-1; D is uncertain. Trimming removed 1 base at V and 3 bases at J, with 9 bases between. CDR1 is LGHNA, CDR2 YNFKEQ, per germline. This CDR3 has 14 amino acids. The CDR3 here is CASSQVAQDTEAFF. The CDR3 nucleotides read TGTGCCAGCAGCCAAGTGGCCCAGGACACTGAAGCTTTCTTT.

V and J are TRBV29-1 and TRBJ1-2; TRBD1 matches at 11 bases. Trimming took 4 bases from V and 8 from J; bases not matched to a gene: 0. There are 11 residues in the CDR3. CDR1 SQVTM and CDR2 ANQGSEA come from the germline V gene. The CDR3 sequence: CSVGTGGGYTF. The CDR3 nucleotides read TGCAGCGTTGGGACAGGGGGCGGCTACACCTTC.